This T cell receptor beta chain was retrieved from a study of shared clonotypes between healthy human individuals. Findings of the study overall: For sorted subsets, rarefaction showed incomplete sequencing despite large depth. With few donors, the genetic and exposure-history diversity represented was limited.

In regard to this clone: Antigen specificity is unknown.

Positive CCR7 selection of CD45RO-negative cells yielded the naive CD8 cells, and terminally differentiated effector memory CD45RA+ cells were excluded. Sorted subsets were amplified in replicate PCRs using approximately 0.2 ug DNA, 32,000 or so T cell genomes. Per the original methods: There were no quality scores in the junction-only immunoSEQ sequences, so filtering differed. This table comes from immunoSEQ multiplex PCR, and its TCRdb copy is limited to in-frame clones, with some not included. V, J and clone size were drawn from that table, and D and trimming were deduced from the DNA. The sample lists under 1 million clones, 80% to 95% seen once, with approximately 25% in the top ten. Germline-derived CDR1 and CDR2 are MDHEN and SYDVKM. There are 14 residues in the CDR3. The V and J ends lost 7 bases and 5 bases, in that order; junction bases with no gene match: 10.

Sequenced input: naive CD8+ T cells sorted from blood. The chain joins TRBV28 to TRBJ1-1; 7 bases align to TRBD1. The clonotype originates from a man aged 25-45 years in good health. The CDR3 DNA is TGTGCCAGCAATGTACAGGGGCGCATAACTGAAGCTTTCTTT. Translation: CASNVQGRITEAFF.